A single sample gave rise to the 24 T cell receptor beta chains below, sequenced in a study of blood T cell repertoires in COVID-19. Assay: immunoSEQ multiplex PCR; the TCRdb copy retains only in-frame clones and omits some. The sample gives about 200,000 clones, about 90% of which show up once; 0.6% to 1% is in the top ten. The sample consisted of peripheral blood. These receptors all come from a woman aged 70-85 years with acute or convalescent COVID-19.

This rearrangement joins TRBV10-1 to TRBJ2-7, with D unclear. V lost 6 bases and J 1 base, leaving 16 bases between the germline ends. Germline CDR1 reads WNHNN; CDR2 reads SYGVQD (reference sequence). This CDR3 comprises 15 residues. CDR3 coding DNA: TGCGCCAGCAGGATATTAAGACAAGAGTCCTACGAGCAGTACTTC. Residues: CASRILRQESYEQYF.

The chain combines TRBV19 with TRBJ2-2, with 7 bases fitting TRBD1. The germline gives CDR1 LNHDA, CDR2 SQIVND (reference sequence). The CDR3 length is 16 residues. V dropped 1 base and J dropped 6; count of bases not matched to a gene: 8. The CDR3 DNA reads as TGTGCCAGTAGTATAGGAGGGACAGTGACACCCGGGGAGCTGTTTTTT. Amino acids: CASSIGGTVTPGELFF.

The chain recombines TRBV7-8 with TRBJ1-4, with a tentative D call TRBD1 (5 bases). V lost 2 bases, J lost 6 bases, and 31 bases lay in between. The CDR3 extends over 21 amino acids. Germline CDR1 and CDR2: SGHVS and FQNEAQ. The DNA for the CDR3 is TGTGCCAGCAGCTTAAGTCCCCTTCCCGGACAAGATTATAGCGGCGATGAAAAACTGTTTTTT. This gives the protein CASSLSPLPGQDYSGDEKLFF.

The genes are TRBV6-5 and TRBJ1-5, with D possibly matching TRBD1 (5 bases). The CDR3 length is 14 residues. The ends were cut back, 7 bases at V and 6 bases at J, with 16 bases in the middle. Germline-derived CDR1 and CDR2 are MNHEY and SVGAGI. The CDR3 coding sequence is TGTGCCAGCATCATCCGGGACTCCGCTCAGCCCCAGCATTTT. Its translation: CASIIRDSAQPQHF.

V gene TRBV4-2 combines with J gene TRBJ2-7; a possible D gene is TRBD1 (5 bases). This CDR3 has 14 residues. Per the germline V gene, CDR1 is LGHNA and CDR2 is YNFKEQ. V lost 0 bases to trimming and J lost 4 bases, with 10 bases between them. CDR3 region: CASSQDPGRYEQYF. CDR3 DNA: TGTGCCAGCAGCCAAGATCCAGGGCGGTACGAGCAGTACTTC.

This chain links TRBV3-1 (or the pseudogene TRBV3-2) with TRBJ1-2, with TRBD1 matching over 8 bases. Germline CDR1 LGHDT, CDR2 YNNKEL (reference sequence). The junction had 2 bases not matched to a gene; V was cut back by 2 bases and J by 0 bases. The length of the CDR3 is 15 residues. The CDR3 sequence is CASSQQGAPNYGYTF. The DNA of the CDR3 is TGTGCCAGCAGCCAACAGGGGGCTCCTAACTATGGCTACACCTTC.

V usage is TRBV27 and J usage is TRBJ1-6, with 7 bases that match TRBD1. In germline, CDR1 is MNHEY, CDR2 SMNVEV (reference sequence). J lost 5 bases, V lost 3 bases, and 10 bases had no gene match. The CDR3 extends over 17 amino acids. Written as DNA, the CDR3 is TGTGCCAGCAGTTTCGACAGGACACAGGGGAATAATTCACCCCTCCACTTT. It specifies CASSFDRTQGNNSPLHF.

The V gene is TRBV11-2, the J gene TRBJ2-3, with 10 bases fitting TRBD2. J was trimmed by 8 bases and V by 4 bases; bases with no gene match: 9. This CDR3 comprises 15 residues. The germline gives CDR1 SGHAT, CDR2 FQNNGV. CDR3 region: CASSSSSGGLGTQYF. CDR3 bases: TGTGCCAGCAGCTCTTCTAGCGGGGGCCTAGGTACGCAGTATTTT. Combining the CDR3 with reference TRBV11-2 and TRBJ2-3 gives the whole variable domain EAGVAQSPRYKIIEKRQSVAFWCNPISGHATLYWYQQILGQGPKLLIQFQNNGVVDDSQLPKDRFSAERLKGVDSTLKIQPAKLEDSAVYLCASSSSSGGLGTQYFGPGTRLTVL.

This rearrangement joins TRBV6-2 or TRBV6-3 to TRBJ2-1; 11 bases are shared with TRBD2. Germline CDR1 reads MNHEY; CDR2 reads SVGEGT. After removal of 5 bases from V and 8 bases from J, the junction contained 5 bases not matched to a gene. This CDR3 contains 14 residues. Here the CDR3 reads CASSNPGLADEQFF. The CDR3 DNA follows: TGTGCCAGCAGTAATCCGGGACTAGCGGATGAGCAGTTCTTC.

The rearrangement links TRBV25-1 to TRBJ2-7; tentatively, D is TRBD2 (6 bases). This CDR3 is 15 amino acids long. CDR1 MGHDK and CDR2 SYGVNS come from the germline V gene. V dropped 2 bases and J dropped 5 bases, with 16 bases sitting between them. CDR3 region: CASSESGLGGHEQYF. The DNA for the CDR3 is TGTGCCAGCAGTGAAAGTGGGCTAGGAGGGCACGAGCAGTACTTC.

The gene calls are TRBV5-4 and TRBJ2-1, with D perhaps matching TRBD2 (6 bases). Trimming pared 9 bases from V and 9 bases from J, leaving 19 bases between. This CDR3 region has 13 residues. Germline V CDR1 and CDR2: SGHNT, YYREEE (reference sequence). CDR3 protein: CAIQTSSVSEQFF. The CDR3 DNA reads TGTGCCATCCAAACTAGCTCGGTCAGTGAGCAGTTCTTC. Variable domain in full (rest from reference TRBV5-4 and TRBJ2-1): ETGVTQSPTHLIKTRGQQVTLRCSSQSGHNTVSWYQQALGQGPQFIFQYYREEENGRGNFPPRFSGLQFPNYSSELNVNALELDDSALYLCAIQTSSVSEQFFGPGTRLTVL.

The chain carries TRBV19 and TRBJ1-4, with 11 nucleotides matching TRBD1. V lost 6 bases, J lost 8 bases, and 5 bases stayed unmatched. The CDR3 is made up of 14 amino acids. CDR1 is LNHDA and CDR2 is SQIVND in the germline V gene (reference sequence). CDR3: CASSLGQGEEKLFF. The CDR3 nucleotides read TGTGCCAGTAGCCTGGGACAGGGGGAGGAAAAACTGTTTTTT. The entire variable domain, with the rest obtained from reference TRBV19 and TRBJ1-4, is as follows: DGGITQSPKYLFRKEGQNVTLSCEQNLNHDAMYWYRQDPGQGLRLIYYSQIVNDFQKGDIAEGYSVSREKKESFPLTVTSAQKNPTAFYLCASSLGQGEEKLFFGSGTQLSVL.

This chain joins TRBV7-6 and TRBJ2-1, with TRBD2 matching over 7 bases. J gave up 8 bases and V 6 bases, and 10 bases lay outside the gene matches. Germline CDR1 reads SGHVS; CDR2 reads FNYEAQ. The CDR3 extends over 14 amino acids. CDR3 sequence reads: CASSAAGVFDEQFF. Here the CDR3 DNA reads TGTGCCAGCAGTGCGGCGGGAGTCTTCGATGAGCAGTTCTTC.

The V gene is TRBV5-1, the J gene TRBJ1-1, with 9 bases aligning to TRBD1. Trimming took 4 bases from V and 2 from J; bases not matched to a gene: 6. The CDR3 consists of 15 residues. In germline, CDR1 is SGHRS, CDR2 YFSETQ. CDR3 amino acids: CASSPGDRVNTEAFF. The CDR3 DNA sequence: TGCGCCAGCAGCCCGGGGGACAGGGTAAACACTGAAGCTTTCTTT.

The V and J genes are TRBV19 and TRBJ1-4; 7 positions match TRBD1. The junction had 3 bases not matched to a gene; V was cut back by 8 bases and J by 3 bases. The CDR3 has 13 amino acids. CDR1 is LNHDA, CDR2 SQIVND, per germline (reference sequence). CDR3 sequence (DNA): TGTGCCAGTTTGGACAGGTCTAATGAAAAACTGTTTTTT. Protein: CASLDRSNEKLFF.

The gene calls are TRBV28 and TRBJ1-1; D not certain. Germline values: CDR1 MDHEN, CDR2 SYDVKM. The CDR3 has 12 residues. V was trimmed by 2 bases and J by 1 base, leaving 2 bases between them. The CDR3 bases are TGTGCCAGCAGTTTACGGAACACTGAAGCTTTCTTT. Translating it yields CASSLRNTEAFF.

The chain employs TRBV5-1 and TRBJ1-1; no clear D. Trimming pared 0 bases from V and 4 bases from J, leaving 7 bases between. This CDR3 contains 13 residues. Germline V gene data show CDR1 as SGHRS and CDR2 as YFSETQ. CDR3 DNA: TGCGCCAGCAGCTTGGAAACGGTCACTGAAGCTTTCTTT. It translates to CASSLETVTEAFF.

The J gene is TRBJ2-2, the V gene TRBV24-1, with 9 nucleotides matching TRBD1. This CDR3 contains 15 residues. Losses at the gene ends were 10 bases for V and 2 bases for J; bases not matched to a gene: 7. Per the germline V gene, CDR1 is KGHDR and CDR2 is SFDVKD. The CDR3 loop reads CATSPGQGNTGELFF. CDR3 coding DNA: TGTGCCACTTCCCCGGGACAGGGAAACACCGGGGAGCTGTTTTTT.

The V gene is TRBV2, the J gene TRBJ1-2, with 8 bases aligning to TRBD1. The germline gives CDR1 SNHLY, CDR2 FYNNEI. The V and J ends lost 4 bases and 8 bases, in that order; junction bases with no gene match: 6. The CDR3 loop spans 13 amino acids. The CDR3 protein is CASSVSGDRGYTF. The CDR3 nucleotides read TGTGCCAGCAGTGTGTCAGGGGACAGGGGCTACACCTTC.

V is TRBV4-3 and J is TRBJ1-4, with D possibly TRBD1 on 5 matching bases. Trimming left V 0 bases short and J 2 bases short, with 16 bases between. The germline V gene has CDR1 LGHNA and CDR2 YSLEER. The CDR3 is 18 amino acids. The CDR3 sequence is CASSQDSRGSATNEKLFF. The DNA for the CDR3 is TGCGCCAGCAGCCAAGATTCTCGGGGGAGCGCCACTAATGAAAAACTGTTTTTT.

This rearrangement joins TRBV29-1 to TRBJ1-1, with D unclear. This CDR3 comprises 12 residues. Germline lookup yields CDR1 SQVTM and CDR2 ANQGSEA. Deletions cut 4 bases from V and 1 base from J, with 7 bases between. CDR3 sequence: CSVGDTNTEAFF. The CDR3 DNA reads as TGCAGCGTTGGTGACACGAACACTGAAGCTTTCTTT.

The V call is TRBV2, the J call TRBJ2-5; 13 bases agree with TRBD2. Losses at the gene ends were 5 bases for V and 2 bases for J; bases not matched to a gene: 5. The CDR3 runs 16 residues. Germline V CDR1 and CDR2: SNHLY, FYNNEI. CDR3 loop: CASSRLAGGLQETQYF. CDR3 nucleotide sequence: TGTGCCAGCAGTCGACTAGCGGGGGGCTTGCAAGAGACCCAGTACTTC.

The rearrangement joins TRBV7-9 to TRBJ2-1; 7 positions match TRBD2. Germline loops: CDR1 SEHNR, CDR2 FQNEAQ (reference sequence). The CDR3 runs 14 residues. Germline trimming cut 1 base from V and 8 bases from J; bases unmatched to any gene: 5. The CDR3 loop reads CASSLELARDEQFF. The DNA for the CDR3 is TGTGCCAGCAGCTTAGAACTAGCGAGGGATGAGCAGTTCTTC.

This chain's CDR3 is CASMGVMNTEAFF. The CDR3 bases are TGTGCCAGCATGGGCGTCATGAACACTGAAGCTTTCTTT. V gene TRBV28 combines with J gene TRBJ1-1; D remains ambiguous. Germline V CDR1 and CDR2: MDHEN, SYDVKM. Deletions cut 7 bases from V and 0 bases from J, with 9 bases between. The CDR3 contains 13 residues.